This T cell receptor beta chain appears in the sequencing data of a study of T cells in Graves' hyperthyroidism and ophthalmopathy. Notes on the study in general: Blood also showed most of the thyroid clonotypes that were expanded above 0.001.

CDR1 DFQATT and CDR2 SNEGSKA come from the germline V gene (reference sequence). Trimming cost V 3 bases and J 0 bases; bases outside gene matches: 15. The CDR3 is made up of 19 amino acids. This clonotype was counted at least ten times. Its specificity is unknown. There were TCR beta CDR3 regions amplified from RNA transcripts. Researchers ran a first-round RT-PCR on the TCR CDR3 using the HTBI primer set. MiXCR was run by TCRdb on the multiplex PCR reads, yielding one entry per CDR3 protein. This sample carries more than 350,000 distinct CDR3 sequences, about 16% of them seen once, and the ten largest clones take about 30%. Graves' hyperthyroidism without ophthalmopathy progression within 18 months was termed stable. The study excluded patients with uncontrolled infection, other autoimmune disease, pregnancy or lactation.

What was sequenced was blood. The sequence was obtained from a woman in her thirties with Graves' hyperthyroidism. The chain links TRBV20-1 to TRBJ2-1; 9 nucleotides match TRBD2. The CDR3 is CSARPPDGSGRPSYNEQFF. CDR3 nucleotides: TGCAGTGCTAGGCCCCCGGATGGGAGCGGGAGGCCCTCCTACAATGAGCAGTTCTTC.